The 10 T cell receptor beta chains below were found in one sample sequenced in a study of CD8+CD57+ T cells in acquired aplastic anemia. It was patients with CD8+CD57+ cell expansion by flow cytometry who were chosen for sequencing. Genomic DNA constituted the template upon which TCR beta VDJ and CDR3 profiling was performed. TCRdb fed the reads into MiXCR, producing one record per CDR3 protein. This sample has 150,000 to 180,000 distinct CDR3 sequences; 40% to 65% occur once, and the top ten carry less than 15%. Material: sorted CD4+, CD8+, or CD8+CD57+ T cells (not recorded which) from PBMCs. The source of these receptors is a human donor with aplastic anemia.

The gene calls are TRBV5-1 and TRBJ1-6, with 7 nucleotides matching TRBD1. The V gene end was trimmed by 4 bases and the J gene end by 9 bases; junction bases not matched to a gene: 7. Germline V CDR1 and CDR2: SGHRS, YFSETQ. The CDR3 is 14 residues long. CDR3 protein: CASSQGVGSSPLHF. The DNA of the CDR3 is TGCGCCAGCAGCCAGGGGGTAGGTAGTTCACCCCTCCACTTT.

This chain connects TRBV19 to TRBJ2-7; D is perhaps TRBD2 (6 bases). V dropped 6 bases and J dropped 1 base, with 16 bases sitting between them. The length of the CDR3 is 15 residues. Germline V gives CDR1 LNHDA, CDR2 SQIVND (reference sequence). DNA for the CDR3: TGTGCCAGTAGCGGGACTCACTTCGGGTCCTACGAGCAGTACTTC. Translation: CASSGTHFGSYEQYF. Based on the CDR3 plus reference TRBV19 and TRBJ2-7, the full variable domain is DGGITQSPKYLFRKEGQNVTLSCEQNLNHDAMYWYRQDPGQGLRLIYYSQIVNDFQKGDIAEGYSVSREKKESFPLTVTSAQKNPTAFYLCASSGTHFGSYEQYFGPGTRLTVT.

This clonotype was picked up many times. This chain uses TRBV6-5 with TRBJ1-6, with TRBD1 as a possible D gene (6 bases). V dropped 3 bases and J dropped 10 bases, with 13 bases sitting between them. The germline V gene encodes CDR1 MNHEY and CDR2 SVGAGI. The CDR3 sequence is 14 residues long. Here the CDR3 reads CASSYARGTSPLHF. CDR3 nucleotides: TGTGCCAGCAGTTATGCCAGGGGAACCTCACCCCTCCACTTT.

This clonotype was counted at least ten times. The CDR3 loop reads CASSSEGFRKLFF. CDR3 nucleotide sequence: TGTGCCAGTAGTAGCGAGGGGTTCAGAAAACTGTTTTTT. The V and J genes are TRBV19 and TRBJ1-4; weak D call: TRBD1 (5 bases). There are 13 residues in the CDR3. V was shortened by 4 bases and J by 10 bases, with 13 bases between the two germline ends. The germline V gene has CDR1 LNHDA and CDR2 SQIVND (reference sequence).

The gene calls are TRBV5-1 and TRBJ2-2, with TRBD2 matching over 8 bases. Germline values: CDR1 SGHRS, CDR2 YFSETQ. Trimming removed 3 bases from V and 6 bases from J; junction bases left unmatched: 13. CDR3 size: 17 residues. CDR3 bases: TGCGCCAGCAGCTCCCCGAGTCCCCGACTAGCGCCCGGGGAGCTGTTTTTT. It encodes CASSSPSPRLAPGELFF.

DNA of the CDR3: TGTGCCTCGGGACTCTACAATGAGCAGTTCTTC. Its protein product is CASGLYNEQFF. The rearrangement joins TRBV10-3 to TRBJ2-1; TRBD2 might be the D (6 bases). V lost 11 bases and J lost 3, with 8 bases in between. CDR1 is ENHRY and CDR2 is SYGVKD in the germline V gene. CDR3 length: 11 amino acids.

In this sample, this clonotype turned up a few times. V gene TRBV10-1 combines with J gene TRBJ2-1; a weak D match, TRBD2 (5 bases). This CDR3 spans 16 amino acids. CDR1 and CDR2 (germline): WNHNN, SYGVQD (reference sequence). V was clipped by 1 base and J by 5 bases, with 15 bases between them. CDR3 bases: TGCGCCAGCAGTGAGTGGGCCGGGAAAGTTGACAATGAGCAGTTCTTC. Its protein product is CASSEWAGKVDNEQFF.

This sequence joins TRBV20-1 and TRBJ2-3; D gene ambiguous. The V end lost 0 bases, the J end lost 2 bases, and 12 bases lay between the germline ends. The germline gives CDR1 DFQATT, CDR2 SNEGSKA (reference sequence). This CDR3 region has 15 residues. DNA for the CDR3: TGCAGTGCTAGAGAGCCGAACAGCTACACAGATACGCAGTATTTT. It codes for CSAREPNSYTDTQYF.

V usage is TRBV25-1 and J usage is TRBJ1-1; unclear D gene. The CDR3 contains 13 residues. Germline V gene lookup returns CDR1 MGHDK and CDR2 SYGVNS. Trimming took off 7 bases at V and 3 bases at J, with 12 bases between the two ends. The CDR3 coding sequence is TGTGCCAGCAAGGGCCTCGGTGACACTGAAGCTTTCTTT. Protein product: CASKGLGDTEAFF.

V is TRBV11-2 and J is TRBJ1-1; D gene ambiguous. CDR3 length: 16 amino acids. Germline V lookup: CDR1 SGHAT, CDR2 FQNNGV. The germline V and J ends were trimmed by 1 base and 4 bases, with 16 bases remaining between them. The CDR3 DNA is TGTGCCAGCAGCTTAGTTGGGCGGGCGCCGCGCACTGAAGCTTTCTTT. Translated: CASSLVGRAPRTEAFF. The complete variable domain, with remaining parts taken from reference TRBV11-2 and TRBJ1-1, reads EAGVAQSPRYKIIEKRQSVAFWCNPISGHATLYWYQQILGQGPKLLIQFQNNGVVDDSQLPKDRFSAERLKGVDSTLKIQPAKLEDSAVYLCASSLVGRAPRTEAFFGQGTRLTVV.